The following is a TCR beta chain sequence with its context. Its antigen is unidentified. V trimming: 3 bases; J trimming: 2 bases; junction bases outside the gene matches: 9. CDR3 length: 15 amino acids. Germline-derived CDR1 and CDR2 are GTSNPN and SVGIG (reference sequence). The data originate from a study of T cell responses to AZD1222 COVID-19 vaccine. Study details: Pooled in the analysis were second doses at about 4 or about 12 weeks.

Sequenced by immunoSEQ multiplex PCR; TCRdb stores in-frame clones only, minus some. The data hold roughly 190,000 clones, with over 80% observed a single time. General observations from the study: Seropositive AZD1222 recipients at baseline numbered only six or seven. Clonal diversity was possibly underestimated, and the donors were mostly white British, with more females. Among vaccine-associated CD4 TCRs, coverage spanned spike, with dominance at 160-218 and 743-854.

The TCR sequence derives from an adult in good health. Here the sequenced sample was peripheral blood, taken on day 0 of AZD1222 vaccination. This chain links TRBV30 with TRBJ1-2; 7 bases align to TRBD1. CDR3 region: CAWRTKGQPNYGYTF. The DNA for the CDR3 is TGTGCCTGGAGGACCAAGGGACAGCCAAACTATGGCTACACCTTC.